The 12 T cell receptor beta chains listed next were all sequenced from one sample in a study of shared clonotypes between healthy human individuals. The naive CD8 subset, CD45RO-negative cells positively selected for CCR7, excluded terminally differentiated effector memory CD45RA+ cells. Data came from immunoSEQ multiplex PCR; TCRdb stores just in-frame clones and leaves some out. The repertoire holds about 2.1 million clones, with roughly 91% as singletons. The sequenced sample consisted of naive CD8+ T cells from PBMCs. The source is a young man in good health. Some clones in this sample may be carry-over from other donors' samples.

The chain recombines TRBV19 with TRBJ2-7; no clear D gene. The germline gives CDR1 LNHDA, CDR2 SQIVND (reference sequence). The CDR3 is 15 amino acids. V lost 0 bases to trimming and J lost 5 bases, with 14 bases between them. The DNA for the CDR3 is TGTGCCAGTAGTATAGATCCCGACTCCACCGACGAGCAGTACTTC. This encodes CASSIDPDSTDEQYF.

This clone occurred once. The chain uses TRBV18 and TRBJ2-7, with a tentative D call TRBD2 (6 bases). Looked up from germline, CDR1 is KGHSH and CDR2 is LQKENI. V lost 6 bases and J lost 3, with 12 bases in between. CDR3 length equals 13 residues. The CDR3 sequence: CASSAGGDYEQYF. CDR3 sequence (DNA): TGTGCCAGCTCCGCCGGAGGGGACTACGAGCAGTACTTC.

This chain links TRBV28 with TRBJ2-7; D not resolved. CDR3 length: 13 residues. CDR1 is MDHEN and CDR2 is SYDVKM in the germline V gene. With 1 base removed from V and 6 bases from J, the gap between germline ends came to 10 bases. The CDR3: CASSLSAMAEQYF. The CDR3 bases are TGTGCCAGCAGTTTATCTGCTATGGCCGAGCAGTACTTC.

This chain connects TRBV15 to TRBJ2-3, with unresolved D. From germline, CDR1 is LNHNV and CDR2 YYDKDF (reference sequence). Trimming left V 3 bases short and J 4 bases short, with 8 bases between. The CDR3 extends over 13 amino acids. CDR3: CATSSTTADTQYF. The CDR3 nucleotides read TGTGCCACCAGCAGTACTACGGCAGATACGCAGTATTTT. Filled out from reference TRBV15 and TRBJ2-3, the complete variable domain reads DAMVIQNPRYQVTQFGKPVTLSCSQTLNHNVMYWYQQKSSQAPKLLFHYYDKDFNNEADTPDNFQSRRPNTSFCFLDIRSPGLGDTAMYLCATSSTTADTQYFGPGTRLTVL.

The chain recombines TRBV9 with TRBJ2-5; tentatively, D is TRBD2 (6 bases). Germline assignment: CDR1 SGDLS and CDR2 YYNGEE. V lost 3 bases and J 5 bases, leaving 20 bases between the germline ends. The CDR3 contains 16 residues. The CDR3: CASSAQGGGIQETQYF. Here the CDR3 DNA reads TGTGCCAGCAGCGCTCAGGGTGGCGGGATTCAGGAGACCCAGTACTTC.

The V and J genes are TRBV9 and TRBJ2-2, with 11 positions matching TRBD2. J was trimmed by 1 base and V by 3 bases; bases with no gene match: 5. The V gene's germline CDR1 is SGDLS and CDR2 YYNGEE. This CDR3 is 17 amino acids long. The CDR3 region is CASSDSGTSGNTGELFF. DNA for the CDR3: TGTGCCAGCAGCGATTCCGGGACTAGCGGGAACACCGGGGAGCTGTTTTTT.

This clone was observed a single time. The sample has other DNA sequences that encode this CDR3 too. This chain connects TRBV9 to TRBJ2-3; D is perhaps TRBD1 or TRBD2 (5 bases each). Germline CDR1 and CDR2: SGDLS and YYNGEE. CDR3 size: 14 residues. The V end was cut by 6 bases, the J end by 4 bases, with 15 bases between. CDR3 residues: CASTTGQGPDTQYF. In nucleotides, the CDR3 is TGTGCCAGCACCACCGGGCAGGGACCAGATACGCAGTATTTT.

The chain has TRBV4-1 and TRBJ2-1; 10 bases map to TRBD2. The CDR3 contains 15 residues. Trimming at V came to 3 bases and at J to 5 bases, leaving 4 bases not matched to a gene. The germline gives CDR1 MGHRA, CDR2 YSYEKL. This CDR3 is CASSHRGLADNEQFF. The CDR3 DNA follows: TGCGCCAGCAGCCACCGAGGACTAGCGGACAATGAGCAGTTCTTC.

V gene TRBV5-1 combines with J gene TRBJ2-3; 12 nucleotides agree with TRBD2. With 4 bases clipped from V and 2 bases from J, the junction kept 11 bases outside the gene matches. The CDR3 extends over 18 amino acids. Germline assignment: CDR1 SGHRS and CDR2 YFSETQ. The CDR3, as DNA: TGCGCCAGCAGCCAAAACGGACTAGCGGGGAGACTCACAGATACGCAGTATTTT. The encoded protein is CASSQNGLAGRLTDTQYF.

The CDR3 here is CASSEERQLNEQFF. The CDR3 DNA follows: TGTGCCAGCAGTGAAGAGAGGCAGCTCAATGAGCAGTTCTTC. The chain recombines TRBV2 with TRBJ2-1; D is undetermined. V was shortened by 1 base and J by 6 bases, with 10 bases between the two germline ends. The CDR3 extends over 14 amino acids. Germline V lookup: CDR1 SNHLY, CDR2 FYNNEI. Variable domain in full (rest from reference TRBV2 and TRBJ2-1): EPEVTQTPSHQVTQMGQEVILRCVPISNHLYFYWYRQILGQKVEFLVSFYNNEISEKSEIFDDQFSVERPDGSNFTLKIRSTKLEDSAMYFCASSEERQLNEQFFGPGTRLTVL.

V usage is TRBV7-9 and J usage is TRBJ1-1, with D hard to call. Germline loops: CDR1 SEHNR, CDR2 FQNEAQ (reference sequence). The CDR3 runs 13 residues. V lost 6 bases, J lost 4 bases, and 12 bases lay in between. For the CDR3, the DNA is TGTGCCAGCAGGTTATCGGGATTCACTGAAGCTTTCTTT. This gives the protein CASRLSGFTEAFF.

The genes are TRBV9 and TRBJ2-5, with 7 bases aligning to TRBD1. Germline V gene data show CDR1 as SGDLS and CDR2 as YYNGEE. This CDR3 comprises 14 residues. The V segment lost 3 bases and the J segment 2 bases; nucleotides outside the gene matches: 4. CDR3 in DNA: TGTGCCAGCAGCGAATGGACAGGACAAGAGACCCAGTACTTC. Its protein is CASSEWTGQETQYF.